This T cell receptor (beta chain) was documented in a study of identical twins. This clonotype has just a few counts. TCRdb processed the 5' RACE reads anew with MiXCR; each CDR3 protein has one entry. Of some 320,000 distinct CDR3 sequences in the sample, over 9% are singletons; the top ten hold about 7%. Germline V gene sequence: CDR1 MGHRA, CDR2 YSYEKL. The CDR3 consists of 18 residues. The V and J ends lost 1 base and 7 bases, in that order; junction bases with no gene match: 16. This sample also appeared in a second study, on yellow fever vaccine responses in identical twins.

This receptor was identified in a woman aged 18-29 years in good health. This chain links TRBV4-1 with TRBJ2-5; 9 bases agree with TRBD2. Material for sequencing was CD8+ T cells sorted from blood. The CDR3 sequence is CASSQVKASGAMAGTQYF. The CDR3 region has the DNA TGCGCCAGCAGCCAAGTGAAGGCTAGCGGGGCCATGGCCGGGACCCAGTACTTC.